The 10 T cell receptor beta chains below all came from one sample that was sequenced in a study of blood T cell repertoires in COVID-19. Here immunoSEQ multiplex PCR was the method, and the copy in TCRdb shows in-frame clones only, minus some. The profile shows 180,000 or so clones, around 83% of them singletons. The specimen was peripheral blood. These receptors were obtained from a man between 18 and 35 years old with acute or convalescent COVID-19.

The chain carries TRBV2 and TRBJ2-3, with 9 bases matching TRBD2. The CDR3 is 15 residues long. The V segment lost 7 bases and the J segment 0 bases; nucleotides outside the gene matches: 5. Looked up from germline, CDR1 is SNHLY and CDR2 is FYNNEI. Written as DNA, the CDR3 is TGTGCCAGCATCATAACTAGCGGGAGCACAGATACGCAGTATTTT. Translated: CASIITSGSTDTQYF.

The CDR3: CASSEDWSYGYTF. The CDR3 coding sequence is TGCGCCAGCAGCGAGGACTGGTCCTATGGCTACACCTTC. This sequence joins TRBV5-1 and TRBJ1-2; unclear D gene. The CDR3 runs to 13 residues. Trimming cost V 4 bases and J 4 bases, with 11 bases left between them. Germline CDR1 SGHRS, CDR2 YFSETQ. Full variable domain (outside the CDR3, taken from reference TRBV5-1 and TRBJ1-2): KAGVTQTPRYLIKTRGQQVTLSCSPISGHRSVSWYQQTPGQGLQFLFEYFSETQRNKGNFPGRFSGRQFSNSRSEMNVSTLELGDSALYLCASSEDWSYGYTFGSGTRLTVV.

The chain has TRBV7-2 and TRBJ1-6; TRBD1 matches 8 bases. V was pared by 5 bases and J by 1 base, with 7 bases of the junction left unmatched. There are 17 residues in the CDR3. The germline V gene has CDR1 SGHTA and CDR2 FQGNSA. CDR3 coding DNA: TGTGCCAGCAGCAGCGGACAGGGAGAATCCTATAATTCACCCCTCCACTTT. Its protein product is CASSSGQGESYNSPLHF.

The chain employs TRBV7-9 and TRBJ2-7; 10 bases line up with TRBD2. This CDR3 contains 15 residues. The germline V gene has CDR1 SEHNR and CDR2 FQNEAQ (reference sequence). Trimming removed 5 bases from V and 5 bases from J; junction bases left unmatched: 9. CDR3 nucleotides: TGTGCCAGCAGCGCGAGTAGCGGGGGGAACAACGAGCAGTACTTC. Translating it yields CASSASSGGNNEQYF.

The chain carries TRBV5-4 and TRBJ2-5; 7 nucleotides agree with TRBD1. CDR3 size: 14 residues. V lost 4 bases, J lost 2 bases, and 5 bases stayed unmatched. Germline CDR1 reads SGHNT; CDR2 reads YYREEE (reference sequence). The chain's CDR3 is CASSLRDRQETQYF. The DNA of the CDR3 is TGTGCCAGCAGCCTCCGGGACAGACAAGAGACCCAGTACTTC.

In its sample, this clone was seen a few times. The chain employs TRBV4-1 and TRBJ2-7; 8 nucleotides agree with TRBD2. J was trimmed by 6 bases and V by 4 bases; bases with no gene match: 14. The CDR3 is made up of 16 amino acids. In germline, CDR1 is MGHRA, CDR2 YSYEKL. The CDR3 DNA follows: TGCGCCAGCAGCCTCTTACTAGCGGAGAAGTCACGCGAGCAGTACTTC. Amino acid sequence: CASSLLLAEKSREQYF.

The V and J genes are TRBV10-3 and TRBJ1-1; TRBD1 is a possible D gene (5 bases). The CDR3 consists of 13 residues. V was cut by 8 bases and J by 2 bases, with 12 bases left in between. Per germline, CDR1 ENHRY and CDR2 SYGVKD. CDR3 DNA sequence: TGTGCCATCGGAAGGGGTCCTAACACTGAAGCTTTCTTT. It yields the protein CAIGRGPNTEAFF.

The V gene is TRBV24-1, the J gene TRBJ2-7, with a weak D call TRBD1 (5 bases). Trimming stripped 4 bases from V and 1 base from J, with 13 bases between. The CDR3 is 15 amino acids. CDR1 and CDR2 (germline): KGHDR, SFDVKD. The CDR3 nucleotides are TGTGCCACCAGTGACCCCAGGGCCCGATCCTACGAGCAGTACTTC. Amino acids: CATSDPRARSYEQYF.

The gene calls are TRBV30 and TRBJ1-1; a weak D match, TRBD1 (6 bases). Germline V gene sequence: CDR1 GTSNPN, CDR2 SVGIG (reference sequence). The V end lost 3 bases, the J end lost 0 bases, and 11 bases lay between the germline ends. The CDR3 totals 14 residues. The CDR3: CAWRMWGLNTEAFF. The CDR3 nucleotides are TGTGCCTGGAGGATGTGGGGGCTGAACACTGAAGCTTTCTTT.

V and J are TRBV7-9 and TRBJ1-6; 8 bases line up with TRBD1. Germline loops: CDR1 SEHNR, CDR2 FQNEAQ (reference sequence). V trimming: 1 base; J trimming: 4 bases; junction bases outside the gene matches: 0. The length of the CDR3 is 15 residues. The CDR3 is CASSLGDRYNSPLHF. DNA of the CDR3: TGTGCCAGCAGCTTAGGGGACAGGTATAATTCACCCCTCCACTTT.